This TCR beta chain appears in the sequencing data of a study of blood T cell repertoires in COVID-19 (TCRdb year 2020). About the investigation overall: Samples from collaborators originated in the United States, Italy and Spain and spanned both the acute and convalescent phases of COVID-19. The prospective study material was composed of cDNA or gDNA derived from T cells, B-cell-depleted T cells, or PBMCs. Deeply sampled blood TCRbeta repertoires from subjects exposed to, actively infected with, or recovered from COVID-19 were included in the dataset. A freely available public database, intended as a resource for researchers studying the immune response to SARS-CoV-2, is where the repertoires were released. Samples were obtained from the ongoing ImmuneRACE study (first 160 participants) and from 1,254 subjects provided by 6 global collaborators. A de-identified subject ID, COVID-19 status, age in years and sex were almost always included in the sample metadata. HLA class I and class II types, where available, came from metadata supplied by the sample provider rather than from assay-based typing. Results and caveats for the whole study, not just this receptor: How much clinical and demographic metadata was included differed by source and by participant, and the metadata was provided uncurated.

Concerning this clone: No cognate antigen has been identified for it. The input lacks base qualities; no much larger clone sits a single base away.

The CDR3 starts with the cysteine, ends with the phenylalanine, and has 15 residues. Only CDR3 DNA remains: 45 bases, in frame from the first base. Trimmed from V: 10 bases; trimmed from J: 4 bases; junction bases lacking a gene match: 14. Based on the germline V gene (reference sequence), the CDR1 and CDR2 sequences are LNHDA and SQIVND. Collaborating institutions collected whole blood in K2EDTA tubes following their own protocols. For TCRbeta analysis, collaborators shipped samples in one of three forms: frozen whole blood, isolated PBMCs, or DNA extracted from either of those sample types. TCRbeta CDR3 regions were amplified from genomic DNA by means of the immunoSEQ Assay, a bias-controlled multiplex PCR. In the original analysis: Within the assay, amplification of reference gene primers was used to estimate how many nucleated cells each sample contained. To quantify the absolute abundance of each unique TCRbeta CDR3 rearrangement, sequence reads were collapsed and filtered. Productive Simpson clonality was computed per sample as the square root of Simpson's diversity index over productive rearrangements. TCRdb provides this immuneACCESS table in a form limited to in-frame rearrangements. Some clones are lacking; in checked studies, under half of them reflect an unresolved V gene, and why the rest are absent is not known. V and J calls and clone size are given by that table; D and trimming were obtained from the DNA. The sample table holds about 120,000 clones, of which 65% to 90% were seen once. The ten largest clonotypes hold approximately 11% of the sample.

The receptor comes from a man older than 75 with acute or convalescent COVID-19. The chain links TRBV19 with TRBJ1-1, with TRBD1 matching 8 junction bases. The sample was peripheral blood. The CDR3 corresponds to CATADRGRTLTEAFF. In nucleotides, the sequence is TGTGCCACGGCCGACAGGGGACGGACACTCACTGAAGCTTTCTTT.